This T cell receptor beta chain is drawn from a study of blood T cell repertoires in COVID-19. Original processing methods: Estimation of nucleated cell counts relied on the amplification of reference gene primers. Measured with immunoSEQ multiplex PCR; TCRdb has only the in-frame clones, and not every one. V and J calls and clone size are those listed in that table; D and trimming were worked out from the DNA. The repertoire includes some 220,000 clones, 65% to 85% of them detected once, and around 5.5% sits in the top ten. V shed 6 bases, J shed 5 bases, and the junction held 10 bases outside the gene matches. CDR3 size: 15 residues. Germline assignment: CDR1 MDHEN and CDR2 SYDVKM.

Sequenced input: peripheral blood. This receptor was taken from a human donor in a cohort sampled during active COVID-19. This chain connects TRBV28 to TRBJ2-7; 10 bases map to TRBD1. The CDR3 DNA reads TGTGCCAGCAGACCTCCGGGACAGGGGAGACACGAGCAGTACTTC. This codes for CASRPPGQGRHEQYF.